Reported below is one T cell receptor (beta chain). The table came from immunoSEQ multiplex PCR; TCRdb's copy has only in-frame clones and leaves some out. Of some 720,000 clones listed, more than 75% are singletons. This sample is drawn from a study of shared T cell receptors in the human thymus. These data also featured in a second study, about human thymus T cells. In that study: Thymic tissue was derived from resections collected during corrective heart surgery. The related literature has documented a marked overlap of thymic repertoires among unrelated individuals.

Sequencing was carried out using thymocytes. The clonotype was recovered from a boy under two years old with a congenital heart defect.

The CDR3 DNA sequence: TGTGCCAGCAGCTTAGTCAGCGGGAGGGCCCAAGATACGCAGTATTTT. It yields the protein CASSLVSGRAQDTQYF. The V and J genes are TRBV7-8 and TRBJ2-3, with 10 bases aligning to TRBD2. V lost 1 base and J lost 5; bases outside the gene matches: 6. The germline gives CDR1 SGHVS, CDR2 FQNEAQ. The CDR3 has 16 residues.